The 25 T cell receptor beta chains in this list originate from one sample, sequenced in a study of shared clonotypes between healthy human individuals. Data came from immunoSEQ multiplex PCR; TCRdb stores just in-frame clones and leaves some out. The data show about 990,000 clones, roughly 74% seen once. Source material: memory CD4+ T cells from PBMCs. Sample subset: CD45RA-negative fraction. Receptors originate from a man aged 18 to 29 in good health. Some clones in this sample may be carry-over from other donors' samples.

This chain uses TRBV2 with TRBJ2-3; D is undetermined. Looked up from germline, CDR1 is SNHLY and CDR2 is FYNNEI. V was trimmed by 3 bases and J by 2 bases, leaving 9 bases between them. CDR3 length equals 14 residues. This CDR3 is CASSDSLPTDTQYF. CDR3 nucleotide sequence: TGTGCCAGCAGTGATTCTTTGCCCACAGATACGCAGTATTTT.

The chain employs TRBV14 and TRBJ1-2; possible D gene TRBD1, 6 bases. The germline V and J ends were trimmed by 0 bases and 7 bases, with 15 bases remaining between them. The CDR3 runs 15 residues. Germline CDR1 SGHDN, CDR2 FVKESK. The CDR3: CASSQEGGWRGGYTF. CDR3 bases: TGTGCCAGCAGCCAAGAAGGGGGGTGGCGAGGTGGCTACACCTTC. The full variable domain, completed using reference TRBV14 and TRBJ1-2, is EAGVTQFPSHSVIEKGQTVTLRCDPISGHDNLYWYRRVMGKEIKFLLHFVKESKQDESGMPNNRFLAERTGGTYSTLKVQPAELEDSGVYFCASSQEGGWRGGYTFGSGTRLTVV.

For this clone: A read error is possible here, since a much larger clone lies one base away. Other DNA sequences from this sample encode an identical CDR3 as well. V usage is TRBV28 and J usage is TRBJ2-5; 8 bases align to TRBD2. Germline loops: CDR1 MDHEN, CDR2 SYDVKM. The CDR3 runs 16 residues. The CDR3 nucleotides are TGCGCCAGCTGTCCAGAGTGGCGGGAGGACGGAGAGACCCAGTACTTC. It translates to CASCPEWREDGETQYF.

The CDR3 nucleotides read TGCAGCGCATTAGATAGTGAGACCCAGTACTTC. Amino acids: CSALDSETQYF. This chain uses TRBV29-1 with TRBJ2-5; D not resolved. The CDR3 loop spans 11 amino acids. Trimming removed 7 bases from V and 5 bases from J, with 11 bases in between. Germline lookup yields CDR1 SQVTM and CDR2 ANQGSEA.

The genes are TRBV5-4 and TRBJ2-6, with a weak D call TRBD2 (5 bases). Trimming stripped 0 bases from V and 0 bases from J, with 7 bases between. This CDR3 has 16 residues. CDR1 SGHNT and CDR2 YYREEE come from the germline V gene (reference sequence). The CDR3 DNA is TGTGCCAGCAGCTTGGCCGGAGGCTCTGGGGCCAACGTCCTGACTTTC. Translating it yields CASSLAGGSGANVLTF.

The chain employs TRBV15 and TRBJ2-2, with TRBD2 as a possible D gene (6 bases). V gave up 7 bases and J gave up 3 bases, with 15 bases separating them. This CDR3 is 15 amino acids long. The germline CDR1 and CDR2 sequences are LNHNV and YYDKDF (reference sequence). CDR3 in DNA: TGTGCCACCAAGGTCAGGCGGGACTACACCGGGGAGCTGTTTTTT. Translated: CATKVRRDYTGELFF.

The gene calls are TRBV4-1 and TRBJ2-2; unclear D gene. V was shortened by 0 bases and J by 6 bases, with 17 bases between the two germline ends. The CDR3 loop spans 17 amino acids. Germline lookup yields CDR1 MGHRA and CDR2 YSYEKL. In DNA, the CDR3 is TGCGCCAGCAGCCAAGATTTAGGGCAGGCGGTGCCCGGGGAGCTGTTTTTT. It translates to CASSQDLGQAVPGELFF.

This clone was seen more than once but under ten times. V gene TRBV18 combines with J gene TRBJ1-2; D uncertain. V lost 6 bases to trimming and J lost 4 bases, with 18 bases between them. Germline V CDR1 and CDR2: KGHSH, LQKENI. The CDR3 runs to 15 residues. The CDR3 coding sequence is TGTGCCAGCTCTCAAACCCGGGAGACATCCTATGGCTACACCTTC. Protein sequence: CASSQTRETSYGYTF.

The genes are TRBV27 and TRBJ2-7; 9 nucleotides match TRBD1. The CDR3 consists of 15 residues. The V gene end was trimmed by 5 bases and the J gene end by 6 bases; junction bases not matched to a gene: 11. The V gene's germline CDR1 is MNHEY and CDR2 SMNVEV (reference sequence). CDR3 in amino acids: CASSLRPGTGTEQYF. The CDR3 nucleotides read TGTGCCAGCAGTCTGCGTCCCGGGACAGGGACCGAGCAGTACTTC.

This clone was observed a few times. V usage is TRBV19 and J usage is TRBJ1-2; 7 positions match TRBD1. The CDR3 has 14 residues. With 7 bases clipped from V and 7 bases from J, the junction kept 12 bases outside the gene matches. Per germline, CDR1 LNHDA and CDR2 SQIVND (reference sequence). CDR3 DNA sequence: TGTGCCAGTACCCCGTCCGACAGGGACTTTGGCTACACCTTC. It encodes CASTPSDRDFGYTF. Full variable domain (remainder filled in from reference TRBV19 and TRBJ1-2): DGGITQSPKYLFRKEGQNVTLSCEQNLNHDAMYWYRQDPGQGLRLIYYSQIVNDFQKGDIAEGYSVSREKKESFPLTVTSAQKNPTAFYLCASTPSDRDFGYTFGSGTRLTVV.

The table lists this clone with a few counts. V and J are TRBV5-1 and TRBJ2-7, with TRBD2 identical over 8 bases. There are 14 residues in the CDR3. Germline CDR1 and CDR2: SGHRS and YFSETQ. Germline trimming cut 4 bases from V and 3 bases from J; bases unmatched to any gene: 6. CDR3 sequence reads: CASSPGLDGYEQYF. CDR3 coding DNA: TGCGCCAGCAGCCCGGGACTAGACGGCTACGAGCAGTACTTC.

The chain combines TRBV10-3 with TRBJ2-7, with D possibly being TRBD2 (5 bases). The CDR3 is 12 amino acids. From germline, CDR1 is ENHRY and CDR2 SYGVKD. V was shortened by 6 bases and J by 6 bases, with 12 bases between the two germline ends. The CDR3 sequence: CAIRSGFGEQYF. The DNA of the CDR3 is TGTGCCATCAGGAGCGGCTTCGGCGAGCAGTACTTC.

The genes are TRBV2 and TRBJ2-6; TRBD1 matches at 7 bases. Germline-derived CDR1 and CDR2 are SNHLY and FYNNEI. The length of the CDR3 is 15 residues. The V segment lost 4 bases and the J segment 1 base; nucleotides outside the gene matches: 1. CDR3 DNA: TGTGCCAGCAGTGGGGGACAGTCTGGGGCCAACGTCCTGACTTTC. Translating it yields CASSGGQSGANVLTF. Full variable domain (missing parts from reference TRBV2 and TRBJ2-6): EPEVTQTPSHQVTQMGQEVILRCVPISNHLYFYWYRQILGQKVEFLVSFYNNEISEKSEIFDDQFSVERPDGSNFTLKIRSTKLEDSAMYFCASSGGQSGANVLTFGAGSRLTVL.

The rearrangement links TRBV5-6 to TRBJ2-5; tentatively, D is TRBD1 (5 bases). V lost 5 bases, J lost 0 bases, and 17 bases lay in between. CDR1 is SGHDT and CDR2 is YYEEEE in the germline V gene. This CDR3 region has 16 residues. CDR3 sequence reads: CASSLAPRVYQETQYF. DNA for the CDR3: TGTGCCAGCAGTCTGGCCCCCAGGGTTTACCAAGAGACCCAGTACTTC.

The genes are TRBV20-1 and TRBJ1-1, with a possible D match to TRBD1 (5 bases). The V gene lost 3 bases and the J gene lost 8 bases, with 10 bases spanning the gap. The CDR3 is 11 residues long. Germline-derived CDR1 and CDR2 are DFQATT and SNEGSKA (reference sequence). This CDR3 is CSASEGTEAFF. The CDR3 DNA is TGCAGTGCTAGCGAGGGGACCGAAGCTTTCTTT.

The chain links TRBV14 to TRBJ1-3; no firm D call. CDR3 length: 16 amino acids. The germline V gene has CDR1 SGHDN and CDR2 FVKESK. With 1 base removed from V and 4 bases from J, the gap between germline ends came to 14 bases. This CDR3 is CASSQGGRLGGNTIYF. CDR3 bases: TGTGCCAGCAGCCAAGGAGGGCGATTGGGAGGAAACACCATATATTTT.

The V and J genes are TRBV11-3 and TRBJ2-5; no definite D call. The V gene's germline CDR1 is SGHNT and CDR2 YENEEA. The CDR3 contains 14 residues. Trimming shortened V by 1 base and J by 5 bases, and 11 bases separated the two germline ends. The CDR3 nucleotides are TGTGCCAGCAGCTTAGGGAGCAGTCTCGAGACCCAGTACTTC. Encoded protein: CASSLGSSLETQYF. Using reference TRBV11-3 and TRBJ2-5 for the parts outside the CDR3, the full variable domain is EAGVVQSPRYKIIEKKQPVAFWCNPISGHNTLYWYLQNLGQGPELLIRYENEEAVDDSQLPKDRFSAERLKGVDSTLKIQPAELGDSAVYLCASSLGSSLETQYFGPGTRLLVL.

The chain couples TRBV7-2 to TRBJ1-2, with TRBD1 identical over 7 bases. Trimming removed 3 bases from V and 4 bases from J; junction bases left unmatched: 2. This CDR3 contains 13 residues. Germline V gene data show CDR1 as SGHTA and CDR2 as FQGNSA. The CDR3, as DNA: TGTGCCAGCAGCTTTAGGGACAGCTATGGCTACACCTTC. It translates to CASSFRDSYGYTF.

The table lists this clone with a few counts. The rearrangement uses TRBV19 and TRBJ2-2, with D tentatively TRBD1 or TRBD2 (5 bases each). Per germline, CDR1 LNHDA and CDR2 SQIVND (reference sequence). Trimming took off 9 bases at V and 0 bases at J, with 14 bases between the two ends. The CDR3 consists of 15 residues. The CDR3 is CASWGSDSNTGELFF. The CDR3 DNA reads TGTGCCAGCTGGGGGAGCGACTCGAACACCGGGGAGCTGTTTTTT.

The chain carries TRBV5-1 and TRBJ2-1, with D tentatively TRBD1 or TRBD2 (5 bases each). The germline CDR1 and CDR2 sequences are SGHRS and YFSETQ. The CDR3 is 15 amino acids. V lost 5 bases, J lost 3 bases, and 15 bases lay in between. The CDR3 loop reads CASSTPGRNYNEQFF. In DNA form, the CDR3 reads TGCGCCAGCAGTACGCCGGGACGGAACTACAATGAGCAGTTCTTC.

This chain links TRBV5-5 with TRBJ1-1; unclear D gene. CDR1 and CDR2 (germline): SGHKS, YYEKEE (reference sequence). The CDR3 runs to 14 residues. V shed 4 bases and J shed 5 bases, with 15 bases lying between them. The CDR3 loop is CASSRSPRKTEAFF. CDR3 DNA: TGTGCCAGCAGCCGGAGCCCGCGGAAGACTGAAGCTTTCTTT.

The chain is built from TRBV21-1 and TRBJ2-7. TRBV21-1 is assigned pseudogene status. The CDR3 consists of 15 residues. Written as DNA, the CDR3 is TGTGCCAGCAGCAAAGCTCTGTGGTTCAGAGACGAGCAGTACTTC. Protein: CASSKALWFRDEQYF.

About this clone itself: The same CDR3 is also encoded by other DNA sequences in this sample. The gene calls are TRBV5-6 and TRBJ1-2, with D hard to call. Germline values: CDR1 SGHDT, CDR2 YYEEEE. Trimming removed 0 bases from V and 4 bases from J, with 7 bases in between. The CDR3 length is 13 residues. The CDR3 loop reads CASSLGAVYGYTF. The CDR3 nucleotides are TGTGCCAGCAGCTTGGGGGCAGTCTATGGCTACACCTTC.

About this clone itself: The sample carries other DNA sequences with the same CDR3. This chain joins TRBV9 and TRBJ2-1; D could derive from TRBD1 or TRBD2 (5 bases each). V lost 4 bases and J 0 bases, leaving 11 bases between the germline ends. The CDR3 extends over 15 amino acids. CDR1 SGDLS and CDR2 YYNGEE come from the germline V gene. As DNA, the CDR3 is TGTGCCAGCAGCCCCAGGGACCGCTCCTACAATGAGCAGTTCTTC. Encoded protein: CASSPRDRSYNEQFF. The full variable domain, rest sourced from reference TRBV9 and TRBJ2-1, is DSGVTQTPKHLITATGQRVTLRCSPRSGDLSVYWYQQSLDQGLQFLIQYYNGEERAKGNILERFSAQQFPDLHSELNLSSLELGDSALYFCASSPRDRSYNEQFFGPGTRLTVL.

Regarding this clone: Other DNA sequences of this sample code for an identical CDR3. This chain links TRBV6-1 with TRBJ1-5; 7 bases are a match to TRBD1. The trim removed 0 bases at V and 4 bases at J, leaving 0 bases unmatched. The CDR3 has 14 amino acids. Germline loops: CDR1 MNHNS, CDR2 SASEGT. The CDR3 protein is CASSEARGNQPQHF. DNA for the CDR3: TGTGCCAGCAGTGAAGCCAGGGGGAATCAGCCCCAGCATTTT.